This TCR beta chain was documented in a study of shared T cell receptors in the human thymus. Some clones are missing from TCRdb's copy, which holds only in-frame ones; the method was immunoSEQ multiplex PCR. The repertoire includes hundreds of thousands of clones, 80% to 90% of them detected once, and over 0.008% sits in the top ten. Trimming cost V 5 bases and J 6 bases, with 14 bases left between them. CDR1 and CDR2 from the germline V gene are MNHEY and SMNVEV (reference sequence). This CDR3 is 13 amino acids long. The same data also contributed to another study, on human thymus T cells.

The V call is TRBV27, the J call TRBJ2-7; D possibly corresponds to TRBD2 (6 bases). The sequence came from a boy under two years old with a congenital heart defect. The source material was thymocytes. CDR3 in DNA: TGTGCCAGCAGTGCCGGGACTTTGAGCGAGCAGTACTTC. It codes for CASSAGTLSEQYF.